Each of the 14 T cell receptor beta chains below was sequenced from the same sample in a study of PD-1 blockade in classical Hodgkin lymphoma. Measured with immunoSEQ multiplex PCR; TCRdb has only the in-frame clones, and not every one. The table lists some 30,000 clones, under 90% of them singletons. Time point specified: cycle 4 day 1 (C4D1), after six to seven weeks of nivolumab. All patients experienced relapse after autologous stem cell transplantation, and brentuximab vedotin exposure was variable. Purification of CD4+ T cells from thawed PBMCs was performed via magnetic negative selection. This specimen consisted of CD4+ T cells from blood, obtained before the fourth cycle of nivolumab. These receptors were collected from a human donor with classical Hodgkin lymphoma.

The chain combines TRBV6-6 with TRBJ1-5; no definite D call. Trimming left V 2 bases short and J 2 bases short, with 13 bases between. The germline V gene encodes CDR1 MNHNY and CDR2 SVGAGI (reference sequence). The CDR3 is 16 residues long. The CDR3 here is CASSYEGPVGNQPQHF. CDR3 coding DNA: TGTGCCAGCAGTTACGAGGGCCCGGTCGGCAATCAGCCCCAGCATTTT.

This clone was seen a handful of times. V usage is TRBV7-9 and J usage is TRBJ1-1; the D is unclear. The CDR3 has 13 amino acids. Germline CDR1 reads SEHNR; CDR2 reads FQNEAQ (reference sequence). The V gene lost 3 bases and the J gene lost 7 bases, with 12 bases spanning the gap. In DNA form, the CDR3 reads TGTGCCAGCAGCTTCGTGAGTATGGATGAAGCTTTCTTT. This encodes CASSFVSMDEAFF.

This clone is a singleton in its sample. The CDR3, as DNA: TGTGCCTGGATTAAGATTTTCGGGAACACTGAAGCTTTCTTT. Amino acids: CAWIKIFGNTEAFF. The chain uses TRBV30 and TRBJ1-1, with unresolved D. The CDR3 has 14 residues. Germline values: CDR1 GTSNPN, CDR2 SVGIG (reference sequence). Deletions cut 4 bases from V and 1 base from J, with 13 bases between. The variable domain in full, with the rest retrieved from reference TRBV30 and TRBJ1-1, is SQTIHQWPATLVQPVGSPLSLECTVEGTSNPNLYWYRQAAGRGLQLLFYSVGIGQISSEVPQNLSASRPQDRQFILSSKKLLLSDSGFYLCAWIKIFGNTEAFFGQGTRLTVV.

V usage is TRBV5-1 and J usage is TRBJ1-1; a possible D gene is TRBD1 (5 bases). Germline CDR1 is SGHRS and CDR2 is YFSETQ. V was pared by 0 bases and J by 1 base, with 13 bases between. This CDR3 is 16 amino acids long. CDR3 in amino acids: CASSLAWQGGNTEAFF. In nucleotides, the CDR3 is TGCGCCAGCAGCTTGGCCTGGCAGGGAGGGAACACTGAAGCTTTCTTT.

This chain connects TRBV19 to TRBJ2-1, with TRBD1 matching 11 bases. Germline V gene lookup returns CDR1 LNHDA and CDR2 SQIVND (reference sequence). This CDR3 is built from 14 residues. V lost 6 bases to trimming and J lost 10 bases; unmatched junction nucleotides: 8. This CDR3 reads CASSPPGQGVEQFF. In DNA form, the CDR3 reads TGTGCCAGTAGCCCACCGGGACAGGGGGTCGAGCAGTTCTTC.

The genes are TRBV19 and TRBJ2-3; the match to TRBD1 covers 12 bases. The V segment lost 6 bases and the J segment 6 bases; nucleotides outside the gene matches: 7. The CDR3 consists of 15 residues. Germline V gene data show CDR1 as LNHDA and CDR2 as SQIVND (reference sequence). This chain's CDR3 is CASRSGTGGADTQYF. In DNA, the CDR3 is TGTGCCAGTAGAAGTGGGACAGGGGGCGCGGATACGCAGTATTTT. Supplemented by reference TRBV19 and TRBJ2-3, the full variable domain reads DGGITQSPKYLFRKEGQNVTLSCEQNLNHDAMYWYRQDPGQGLRLIYYSQIVNDFQKGDIAEGYSVSREKKESFPLTVTSAQKNPTAFYLCASRSGTGGADTQYFGPGTRLTVL.

The rearrangement links TRBV29-1 to TRBJ2-5; 7 nucleotides line up with TRBD2. This CDR3 is 12 amino acids long. In germline, CDR1 is SQVTM, CDR2 ANQGSEA. Trimming at V came to 8 bases and at J to 5 bases, leaving 8 bases not matched to a gene. DNA of the CDR3: TGCAGCTCAAAGCGGGGCTCGGAGACCCAGTACTTC. Residues: CSSKRGSETQYF.

The V gene is TRBV4-3, the J gene TRBJ1-6, with D possibly matching TRBD1 (5 bases). Germline CDR1 is LGHNA and CDR2 is YSLEER. V was cut by 0 bases and J by 6 bases, with 12 bases left in between. This CDR3 contains 16 residues. CDR3 residues: CASSQDRGTPNSPLHF. The CDR3 nucleotides are TGCGCCAGCAGCCAAGATCGGGGGACCCCTAATTCACCCCTCCACTTT.

The chain couples TRBV6-5 to TRBJ1-4; D might be TRBD1 (6 bases). Germline CDR1 is MNHEY and CDR2 is SVGAGI. V dropped 0 bases and J dropped 8 bases, with 13 bases sitting between them. The CDR3 is 15 residues long. The CDR3 region is CASSYSPTGREKLFF. In nucleotides, the CDR3 is TGTGCCAGCAGTTACTCGCCCACAGGGCGGGAAAAACTGTTTTTT.

This clone showed up just once. CDR3 region: CASRLNRGEETQYF. Written as DNA, the CDR3 is TGTGCCAGCCGCCTAAACAGGGGCGAAGAGACCCAGTACTTC. This chain connects TRBV7-7 to TRBJ2-5; TRBD1 agrees at 7 bases. The germline gives CDR1 SSHAT, CDR2 FNYEAQ (reference sequence). CDR3 size: 14 residues. Trimming removed 8 bases from V and 3 bases from J; junction bases left unmatched: 9.

The genes are TRBV27 and TRBJ2-7; possibly TRBD2 for D (6 bases). Trimming stripped 4 bases from V and 3 bases from J, with 19 bases between. Germline V gives CDR1 MNHEY, CDR2 SMNVEV (reference sequence). The CDR3 is 16 residues long. The CDR3 sequence: CASSYRGGDVGYEQYF. CDR3 nucleotide sequence: TGTGCCAGCAGTTATCGAGGCGGGGACGTCGGCTACGAGCAGTACTTC.

The chain couples TRBV28 to TRBJ2-2; D is undetermined. Germline CDR1 is MDHEN and CDR2 is SYDVKM. The CDR3 totals 13 residues. Between the trimmed V and J ends, which lost 6 bases and 1 base, there was a span of 6 bases. In DNA form, the CDR3 reads TGTGCCAGCAGGAGGATGAACACCGGGGAGCTGTTTTTT. Translating it yields CASRRMNTGELFF.

This sequence joins TRBV30 and TRBJ2-7; 8 nucleotides align to TRBD1. Germline V gene lookup returns CDR1 GTSNPN and CDR2 SVGIG (reference sequence). After removal of 5 bases from V and 3 bases from J, the junction contained 3 bases not matched to a gene. The CDR3 totals 12 residues. CDR3 DNA sequence: TGTGCCTGGGGACAGGGTCTCTACGAGCAGTACTTC. Amino acids: CAWGQGLYEQYF.

The chain uses TRBV30 and TRBJ1-6; possibly TRBD1 for D (5 bases). V gave up 0 bases and J gave up 5 bases, with 5 bases separating them. The CDR3 length is 13 residues. Germline V gives CDR1 GTSNPN, CDR2 SVGIG (reference sequence). The CDR3 loop is CAWSVGDNSPLHF. As DNA, the CDR3 is TGTGCCTGGAGTGTGGGGGATAATTCACCCCTCCACTTT.